A selection of T cell receptor beta chains follows, all from one sample in a study of T-cell reconstitution after alpha-beta-depleted transplantation in children. TCRdb processed the PCR reads anew with MiXCR; each CDR3 protein has one entry. In the table there are about 360,000 distinct CDR3 sequences, roughly 15% of which are singletons. The source was PBMCs, collected from the stem cell graft. These receptors were obtained from a human donor who donated a stem cell graft to a child with Fanconi anemia. The CDR3 runs from the conserved cysteine through the conserved F or W. The order of the fields is clone size, J gene, V gene, D gene, CDR3 protein, CDR3 DNA. D genes are given only for firm matches. Clone size is given for some rows only: seen once, a few or many times, or a class if the clone is expanded.

many | TRBJ2-3 | TRBV5-4 | TRBD2 | CASSLSGGRDTQYF | TGTGCCAGCAGCTTGTCGGGGGGGCGGGATACGCAGTATTTT
many | TRBJ1-1 | TRBV3-1 | . | CASSREHRVPEAFF | TGTGCCAGCAGCCGCGAACACCGGGTCCCTGAAGCTTTCTTT
few | TRBJ2-1 | TRBV7-6 | . | CASSFREDEQFF | TGTGCCAGCAGCTTTAGGGAGGATGAGCAGTTCTTC
. | TRBJ1-5 | TRBV12-3/TRBV12-4 | . | CASRRETGQPQHF | TGTGCCAGCAGGAGAGAGACAGGTCAGCCCCAGCATTTT
few | TRBJ1-6 | TRBV3-1 | . | CASNRRGGSPLHF | TGTGCCAGCAACAGGAGGGGCGGATCACCCCTCCACTTT
few | TRBJ1-5 | TRBV12-3/TRBV12-4 | TRBD1 | CASSPGQGRSSNQPQHF | TGTGCCAGCAGTCCCGGACAGGGGAGATCTAGCAATCAGCCCCAGCATTTT
few | TRBJ2-1 | TRBV10-3 | . | CAITEGGNEQFF | TGTGCCATCACCGAGGGTGGAAATGAGCAGTTCTTC
. | TRBJ2-7 | TRBV19 | . | CASSRSFEESYEQYF | TGTGCCAGTAGTAGGAGTTTTGAGGAGAGCTACGAGCAGTACTTC
. | TRBJ1-1 | TRBV7-3 | TRBD1 | CASSLQGAYTEAFF | TGTGCCAGCAGTCTACAGGGGGCTTACACTGAAGCTTTCTTT
few | TRBJ1-2 | TRBV5-1 | . | CASSLAVNTYGYTF | TGCGCCAGCAGCTTGGCCGTAAATACCTATGGCTACACCTTC
. | TRBJ2-3 | TRBV7-3 | TRBD2 | CASSPGSGSSTDTQYF | TGTGCCAGCAGTCCCGGTAGCGGGTCTAGCACAGATACGCAGTATTTT
few | TRBJ1-2 | TRBV5-6 | TRBD1 | CASSWRDRGLDGYTF | TGTGCCAGCAGCTGGAGGGACAGGGGGCTAGATGGCTACACCTTC
. | TRBJ2-1 | TRBV18 | TRBD2 | CASSPEAGDRNEQFF | TGTGCCAGCTCACCAGAAGCGGGGGATAGGAATGAGCAGTTCTTC
. | TRBJ1-1 | TRBV2 | . | CASSEAQDSPEAFF | TGTGCCAGCAGTGAAGCGCAGGACAGCCCTGAAGCTTTCTTT
. | TRBJ2-3 | TRBV14 | TRBD1 | CASSQETGFTDTQYF | TGTGCCAGCAGCCAAGAGACAGGGTTCACAGATACGCAGTATTTT
few | TRBJ2-3 | TRBV6-1 | . | CASRRGYSTDTQYF | TGTGCCAGCAGGAGGGGTTATTCCACAGATACGCAGTATTTT
. | TRBJ1-1 | TRBV7-9 | . | CASSLKNPGLNTEAFF | TGTGCCAGCAGCTTAAAGAATCCGGGGTTAAACACTGAAGCTTTCTTT
few | TRBJ1-5 | TRBV6-2/TRBV6-3 | . | CASSWERAYNQPQHF | TGTGCCAGCAGTTGGGAAAGGGCATACAATCAGCCCCAGCATTTT
few | TRBJ1-2 | TRBV20-1 | . | CSARVTDEGGGYTF | TGCAGTGCTAGAGTGACCGATGAGGGTGGTGGCTACACCTTC
. | TRBJ2-7 | TRBV5-6 | TRBD2 | CASSLTGGDRGEQYF | TGTGCCAGCAGCTTGACCGGGGGGGATCGGGGCGAGCAGTACTTC
few | TRBJ1-1 | TRBV6-2/TRBV6-3 | . | CASTTEGRRRREAFF | TGTGCCAGCACAACCGAGGGACGGAGGAGGAGAGAAGCTTTCTTT
few | TRBJ1-4 | TRBV7-2 | . | CASSHRTGGNEKLFF | TGTGCCAGCAGCCACAGAACGGGGGGAAATGAAAAACTGTTTTTT
few | TRBJ1-6 | TRBV5-6 | . | CASSPRRGFSSYNSPLHF | TGTGCCAGCAGCCCTCGGAGGGGCTTTAGCTCCTATAATTCACCCCTCCACTTT
. | TRBJ2-3 | TRBV10-3 | . | CAISAPPGESTDTQYF | TGTGCCATCAGTGCCCCCCCGGGGGAGAGCACAGATACGCAGTATTTT
many | TRBJ1-5 | TRBV29-1 | TRBD1 | CSAQTGGGNQPQHF | TGCAGCGCACAGACAGGGGGAGGCAATCAGCCCCAGCATTTT
many | TRBJ1-5 | TRBV5-6 | . | CASSSLGSNQPQHF | TGTGCCAGCAGCTCACTGGGTAGCAATCAGCCCCAGCATTTT
many | TRBJ2-2 | TRBV5-6 | TRBD1 | CASSPPQGAHTGELFF | TGTGCCAGCAGTCCCCCACAGGGGGCACACACCGGGGAGCTGTTTTTT
few | TRBJ2-1 | TRBV5-1 | . | CASRSLSPRGYNEQFF | TGCGCCAGCAGGAGCTTGTCGCCCCGGGGTTACAATGAGCAGTTCTTC
. | TRBJ1-1 | TRBV28 | . | CASSFRRENTEAFF | TGTGCCAGCAGTTTCCGACGGGAGAACACTGAAGCTTTCTTT
few | TRBJ1-1 | TRBV29-1 | . | CSVERQVRRGGTEAFF | TGCAGCGTTGAACGTCAGGTTCGACGGGGGGGGACTGAAGCTTTCTTT
. | TRBJ2-7 | TRBV18 | TRBD2 | CASLPTSGNYEQYF | TGTGCCAGCTTACCGACTAGCGGGAACTACGAGCAGTACTTC
. | TRBJ2-5 | TRBV5-1 | . | CASSLAESTTQYF | TGCGCCAGCAGCTTGGCCGAGTCGACGACCCAGTACTTC
few | TRBJ1-6 | TRBV7-6 | . | CASSFAEVDSPLHF | TGTGCCAGCAGCTTTGCTGAAGTAGATTCACCCCTCCACTTT
. | TRBJ2-7 | TRBV7-2 | . | CASSPPGGRYEQYF | TGTGCCAGCAGCCCCCCTGGGGGCCGGTACGAGCAGTACTTC
many | TRBJ1-1 | TRBV28 | TRBD1 | CASSPAVWDRGDTEAFF | TGTGCCAGCAGTCCTGCCGTCTGGGACAGGGGAGACACTGAAGCTTTCTTT
many | TRBJ1-1 | TRBV18 | . | CASSQGRDTEAFF | TGTGCCAGCAGCCAAGGACGGGACACTGAAGCTTTCTTT
few | TRBJ2-2 | TRBV7-9 | . | CASRHPDSNTGELFF | TGTGCCAGCAGGCACCCTGACTCGAACACCGGGGAGCTGTTTTTT
few | TRBJ1-2 | TRBV5-1 | TRBD1 | CASSSGDSDRYTF | TGCGCCAGCAGCAGCGGGGACAGCGATCGCTACACCTTC
few | TRBJ1-1 | TRBV18 | . | CASQRAENTEAFF | TGTGCCAGTCAGAGGGCTGAAAACACTGAAGCTTTCTTT
. | TRBJ2-4 | TRBV5-1 | . | CASSLSQGNLAKNIQYF | TGCGCCAGCAGCTTGAGTCAGGGGAATTTAGCCAAAAACATTCAGTACTTC
many | TRBJ1-2 | TRBV20-1 | . | CSAILYGYTF | TGCAGTGCCATACTTTATGGCTACACCTTC
. | TRBJ2-5 | TRBV11-1 | . | CASSPPGRRWGKETQYF | TGTGCCAGCAGCCCCCCGGGACGGCGATGGGGCAAGGAGACCCAGTACTTC
many | TRBJ2-7 | TRBV20-1 | . | CSASPPGELRSYEQYF | TGCAGTGCTAGCCCCCCGGGAGAGCTCAGATCCTACGAGCAGTACTTC
. | TRBJ1-1 | TRBV20-1 | . | CSPLDPGENTEAFF | TGCAGTCCACTAGATCCGGGCGAGAACACTGAAGCTTTCTTT
few | TRBJ2-2 | TRBV12-3/TRBV12-4 | . | CASSGGTTGELFF | TGTGCCAGCTCAGGGGGGACAACCGGGGAGCTGTTTTTT
many | TRBJ2-7 | TRBV29-1 | . | CSVLIRASGYEQYF | TGCAGCGTTTTGATCCGGGCCTCTGGGTACGAGCAGTACTTC
. | TRBJ1-2 | TRBV5-5 | . | CASRLEISAPGYTF | TGTGCCAGCAGGCTGGAAATAAGTGCGCCCGGCTACACCTTC
few | TRBJ2-5 | TRBV20-1 | . | CSASITMGTQYF | TGCAGTGCTTCCATTACTATGGGGACCCAGTACTTC
. | TRBJ1-6 | TRBV18 | . | CASSPFTDNSPLHF | TGTGCCAGCTCACCATTTACCGATAATTCACCCCTCCACTTT
. | TRBJ2-1 | TRBV5-6 | . | CASSLGREWSYNEQFF | TGTGCCAGCAGCTTGGGTAGGGAGTGGTCCTACAATGAGCAGTTCTTC
. | TRBJ2-1 | TRBV7-1 | TRBD2 | CASSYLAGDYNEQFF | TGTGCCAGCAGCTATCTAGCGGGGGATTACAATGAGCAGTTCTTC
few | TRBJ2-1 | TRBV7-6 | TRBD2 | CASSPSPTSGAKFF | TGTGCCAGCAGCCCCTCACCGACTAGCGGGGCTAAGTTCTTC
few | TRBJ2-3 | TRBV20-1 | TRBD1 | CSASPGQITDTQYF | TGCAGTGCTTCTCCGGGACAGATCACAGATACGCAGTATTTT
. | TRBJ1-2 | TRBV9 | TRBD1 | CASSASDRGYGYTF | TGTGCCAGCAGCGCATCTGACAGGGGCTATGGCTACACCTTC